This T cell receptor beta chain derives from a study of blood T cell repertoires in COVID-19. This clone was counted once. This specimen includes other DNA sequences encoding the same CDR3. The table came from immunoSEQ multiplex PCR; TCRdb's copy has only in-frame clones and leaves some out. The repertoire consists of 200,000 to 250,000 clones, with about 83% occurring once and the leading ten covering 1.3%. The CDR3 covers 12 residues. J was trimmed by 2 bases and V by 5 bases; bases with no gene match: 0. CDR1 and CDR2 (germline): GTSNPN, SVGIG (reference sequence). The gene calls are TRBV30 and TRBJ1-3; 7 bases align to TRBD1. Specimen: peripheral blood. This receptor was obtained from a woman aged 25 to 39 with COVID-19, enrolled during active disease. CDR3 DNA sequence: TGTGCCTGGGACAGGGCTGGAAACACCATATATTTT. Translated: CAWDRAGNTIYF. Full variable domain (rest looked up from reference TRBV30 and TRBJ1-3): SQTIHQWPATLVQPVGSPLSLECTVEGTSNPNLYWYRQAAGRGLQLLFYSVGIGQISSEVPQNLSASRPQDRQFILSSKKLLLSDSGFYLCAWDRAGNTIYFGEGSWLTVV.